The next 31 T cell receptor beta chains were all read from a single sample in a study of response to subunit inactivated influenza vaccine. MiXCR, applied by TCRdb to the RT-PCR reads, yields one record per CDR3 protein. The profile shows about 620,000 distinct CDR3 sequences, about 11% of them singletons. Another study also made use of these data, one on T cells expressing NK-cell markers. From that second work: Scientists made TCR beta cDNA using 5'RACE template switching with UMIs.

The source was PBMCs from blood, collected on the day of vaccination. The receptors were gathered from a man over 45 who received an inactivated influenza vaccine.

V usage is TRBV6-2 or TRBV6-3 and J usage is TRBJ1-4, with D hard to call. Deletions cut 0 bases from V and 7 bases from J, with 9 bases between. Germline assignment: CDR1 MNHEY and CDR2 SVGEGT. The CDR3 contains 14 residues. The DNA for the CDR3 is TGTGCCAGCAGTTACTCACCATCTGCTGAAAAACTGTTTTTT. Protein: CASSYSPSAEKLFF.

The V call is TRBV7-8, the J call TRBJ2-2, with 7 positions matching TRBD2. Germline CDR1 and CDR2: SGHVS and FQNEAQ. This CDR3 comprises 16 residues. Unmatched junction bases numbered 9, after V lost 1 base and J lost 7 bases. The CDR3 reads CASSLDGGGPVGELFF. The DNA for the CDR3 is TGTGCCAGCAGCTTAGATGGGGGAGGGCCCGTCGGGGAGCTGTTTTTT. Drawing the rest from reference TRBV7-8 and TRBJ2-2, the complete variable domain is GAGVSQSPRYKVAKRGQDVALRCDPISGHVSLFWYQQALGQGPEFLTYFQNEAQLDKSGLPSDRFFAERPEGSVSTLKIQRTQQEDSAVYLCASSLDGGGPVGELFFGEGSRLTVL.

The CDR3 reads CASSPDRQDTQYF. The CDR3 region has the DNA TGTGCCAGCAGCCCCGACAGACAAGATACGCAGTATTTT. V and J are TRBV2 and TRBJ2-3; perhaps TRBD1 as D (5 bases). This CDR3 has 13 residues. V lost 6 bases to trimming and J lost 5 bases, with 12 bases between them. Germline V lookup: CDR1 SNHLY, CDR2 FYNNEI.

The chain has TRBV6-2 or TRBV6-3 and TRBJ2-1; 12 bases are shared with TRBD2. From germline, CDR1 is MNHEY and CDR2 SVGEGT. V shed 4 bases, J shed 2 bases, and the junction held 3 bases outside the gene matches. The CDR3 length is 16 residues. CDR3 coding DNA: TGTGCCAGCAGTTCTAGCGGGAGGGCCCCCTACAATGAGCAGTTCTTC. Its protein is CASSSSGRAPYNEQFF.

This clonotype was observed a few times. CDR3 DNA sequence: TGTGCCAGCAGTCTAGATATCTCGGAGACCCAGTACTTC. Its translation: CASSLDISETQYF. This chain joins TRBV2 and TRBJ2-5; D unclear. V lost 5 bases and J 5 bases, leaving 12 bases between the germline ends. In germline, CDR1 is SNHLY, CDR2 FYNNEI. The CDR3 runs to 13 residues.

This clonotype was counted between two and nine times. V gene TRBV15 combines with J gene TRBJ2-5; D is unresolved. Looked up from germline, CDR1 is LNHNV and CDR2 is YYDKDF (reference sequence). V shed 2 bases and J shed 1 base, with 5 bases lying between them. The length of the CDR3 is 13 residues. The CDR3 bases are TGTGCCACCAGCAGAACTGCCCAAGAGACCCAGTACTTC. Its protein is CATSRTAQETQYF. The full variable domain, completed using reference TRBV15 and TRBJ2-5, is DAMVIQNPRYQVTQFGKPVTLSCSQTLNHNVMYWYQQKSSQAPKLLFHYYDKDFNNEADTPDNFQSRRPNTSFCFLDIRSPGLGDTAMYLCATSRTAQETQYFGPGTRLLVL.

V gene TRBV12-3 or TRBV12-4 combines with J gene TRBJ2-5; TRBD1 matches 8 bases. J gave up 4 bases and V 6 bases, and 7 bases lay outside the gene matches. The CDR3 is made up of 14 amino acids. In DNA form, the CDR3 reads TGTGCCAGCAGCGCCCCAACAGGGGGAGAGACCCAGTACTTC. It specifies CASSAPTGGETQYF.

The count of this clonotype is one. One junction end does not reproduce the germline sequence, and a read error may be involved. This sequence joins TRBV6-2 or TRBV6-3 and TRBJ2-7, with D tentatively TRBD2 (6 bases). CDR3 length: 13 residues. Germline lookup yields CDR1 MNHEY and CDR2 SVGEGT. The CDR3 reads CARSYRDFYEQYF. CDR3 nucleotide sequence: TGTGCCCGCAGTTATAGGGACTTTTACGAGCAGTACTTC.

This clonotype was counted a few times. The gene calls are TRBV9 and TRBJ2-1; no reliable D call. CDR3 length: 15 amino acids. Trimming stripped 3 bases from V and 5 bases from J, with 15 bases between. CDR1 SGDLS and CDR2 YYNGEE come from the germline V gene. This CDR3 reads CASSGRFRSHNEQFF. The CDR3 DNA reads as TGTGCCAGCAGCGGCCGTTTTAGAAGCCACAATGAGCAGTTCTTC.

There are a few counts of this clonotype. The rearrangement joins TRBV28 to TRBJ2-1; D may be TRBD2 (7 bases). The V gene's germline CDR1 is MDHEN and CDR2 SYDVKM. The CDR3 extends over 13 amino acids. The V end lost 8 bases, the J end lost 7 bases, and 15 bases lay between the germline ends. CDR3 amino acids: CASFGGAGNEQFF. CDR3 in DNA: TGTGCCAGCTTTGGGGGGGCTGGGAATGAGCAGTTCTTC.

This clonotype turned up a few times. The CDR3 is CASSPARQDNTEAFF. The CDR3 nucleotides read TGCGCCAGCAGCCCTGCCCGACAGGACAACACTGAAGCTTTCTTT. The chain links TRBV5-1 to TRBJ1-1; tentatively, D is TRBD1 (6 bases). The CDR3 is 15 residues long. CDR1 is SGHRS and CDR2 is YFSETQ in the germline V gene. V lost 4 bases to trimming and J lost 2 bases, with 15 bases between them.

V is TRBV20-1 and J is TRBJ2-5; 7 nucleotides agree with TRBD2. Unmatched junction bases numbered 8, after V lost 4 bases and J lost 0 bases. Per germline, CDR1 DFQATT and CDR2 SNEGSKA (reference sequence). The CDR3 has 15 residues. DNA for the CDR3: TGCAGTGCTACTAAACTAGCGCCGTACCAAGAGACCCAGTACTTC. It yields the protein CSATKLAPYQETQYF.

This clonotype has just a few counts. The chain recombines TRBV6-5 with TRBJ2-1, with D perhaps TRBD2 (5 bases). Trimming removed 0 bases at V and 8 bases at J, with 17 bases between. There are 16 residues in the CDR3. In germline, CDR1 is MNHEY, CDR2 SVGAGI. DNA of the CDR3: TGTGCCAGCAGTTACTCTGGGGTGGGAGACGTCGATGAGCAGTTCTTC. It codes for CASSYSGVGDVDEQFF.

V gene TRBV29-1 combines with J gene TRBJ2-3; 8 bases match TRBD2. Germline values: CDR1 SQVTM, CDR2 ANQGSEA. The CDR3 covers 14 residues. V shed 5 bases and J 0 bases; nucleotides not matched to a gene: 4. CDR3 loop: CSVLKRGSTDTQYF. As DNA, the CDR3 is TGCAGCGTTCTAAAGCGGGGGAGCACAGATACGCAGTATTTT.

This rearrangement joins TRBV4-3 to TRBJ2-1, with 7 nucleotides matching TRBD2. Trimming removed 0 bases from V and 0 bases from J; junction bases left unmatched: 5. The CDR3 has 17 residues. Germline CDR1 and CDR2: LGHNA and YSLEER. The CDR3 region is CASSQEGAGSSYNEQFF. CDR3 in DNA: TGCGCCAGCAGCCAAGAGGGAGCGGGGAGCTCCTACAATGAGCAGTTCTTC.

The sample holds a few counts of this clonotype. This CDR3 reads CASSLPTRTVNTEAFF. The CDR3 DNA reads TGTGCCAGCAGTTTACCCACTCGGACAGTGAACACTGAAGCTTTCTTT. V gene TRBV12-3 or TRBV12-4 combines with J gene TRBJ1-1; D is possibly TRBD1 (6 bases). There are 16 residues in the CDR3. The V end lost 2 bases, the J end lost 0 bases, and 13 bases lay between the germline ends.

This clonotype was recorded a few times. The chain is built from TRBV10-3 and TRBJ2-1, with a weak D call TRBD2 (7 bases). From germline, CDR1 is ENHRY and CDR2 SYGVKD. There are 15 residues in the CDR3. The V end was cut by 4 bases, the J end by 5 bases, with 15 bases between. The CDR3 sequence is CAISATGGPDNEQFF. For the CDR3, the DNA is TGTGCCATCAGTGCAACCGGGGGGCCAGACAATGAGCAGTTCTTC.

The chain joins TRBV29-1 to TRBJ1-1; tentative D call: TRBD1 (5 bases). The CDR3 extends over 12 amino acids. V was trimmed by 3 bases and J by 1 base, leaving 6 bases between them. Germline V gives CDR1 SQVTM, CDR2 ANQGSEA. The CDR3 spells CSVDGANTEAFF. As DNA, the CDR3 is TGCAGCGTTGACGGGGCGAACACTGAAGCTTTCTTT.

This clonotype was counted many times. The chain has TRBV7-9 and TRBJ2-2; perhaps TRBD2 as D (5 bases). Between the trimmed V and J ends, which lost 0 bases and 7 bases, there was a span of 15 bases. This CDR3 is built from 16 residues. Germline CDR1 reads SEHNR; CDR2 reads FQNEAQ (reference sequence). CDR3 nucleotide sequence: TGTGCCAGCAGCTTAGCCCGTACTAGTAAGGACGGGGAGCTGTTTTTT. It translates to CASSLARTSKDGELFF.

Ten or more counts support this clonotype. In nucleotides, the CDR3 is TGTGCCAGCTCACCTCTACCGGGAGAGGGCAATGAGCAGTTCTTC. The encoded protein is CASSPLPGEGNEQFF. This chain uses TRBV18 with TRBJ2-1; weak D call: TRBD2 (6 bases). V was pared by 3 bases and J by 6 bases, with 15 bases between. This CDR3 comprises 15 residues. Germline CDR1 KGHSH, CDR2 LQKENI.

This clonotype turned up a few times. The chain carries TRBV5-4 and TRBJ2-7, with 9 bases identical to TRBD2. Germline V gene lookup returns CDR1 SGHNT and CDR2 YYREEE (reference sequence). J gave up 7 bases and V 3 bases, and 11 bases lay outside the gene matches. The length of the CDR3 is 15 residues. The CDR3 spells CASSSVSGTSYEQYF. CDR3 bases: TGTGCCAGCAGCTCTGTCTCCGGGACTAGCTATGAGCAGTACTTC.

This clonotype appeared many times. The CDR3 reads CASSFSSGGFYSYNEQFF. The CDR3 nucleotides are TGTGCCAGCAGTTTTAGTAGCGGGGGGTTCTACTCCTACAATGAGCAGTTCTTC. The chain uses TRBV12-3 or TRBV12-4 and TRBJ2-1; 10 nucleotides match TRBD2. The J segment lost 0 bases and the V segment lost 3 bases, leaving 8 bases of the junction unmatched. The CDR3 has 18 amino acids.

In its sample, this clonotype was seen a few times. The chain carries TRBV7-9 and TRBJ1-1; maybe TRBD1 (5 bases). The CDR3 length is 14 residues. The V end was cut by 4 bases, the J end by 1 base, with 10 bases between. CDR1 and CDR2 from the germline V gene are SEHNR and FQNEAQ (reference sequence). The CDR3 region has the DNA TGTGCCAGCAGCTACTGGGACGGGAACACTGAAGCTTTCTTT. Translating gives CASSYWDGNTEAFF.

This chain connects TRBV9 to TRBJ2-5, with 7 positions matching TRBD2. CDR3 length equals 16 residues. Germline values: CDR1 SGDLS, CDR2 YYNGEE. J was trimmed by 1 base and V by 4 bases; bases with no gene match: 10. The CDR3: CASSLGLAVFQETQYF. The CDR3 nucleotides are TGTGCCAGCAGCTTGGGGCTAGCGGTCTTCCAAGAGACCCAGTACTTC. The full variable domain, in which reference TRBV9 and TRBJ2-5 provide the parts outside the CDR3, is DSGVTQTPKHLITATGQRVTLRCSPRSGDLSVYWYQQSLDQGLQFLIQYYNGEERAKGNILERFSAQQFPDLHSELNLSSLELGDSALYFCASSLGLAVFQETQYFGPGTRLLVL.

This clonotype has just a few counts. This chain connects TRBV12-3 or TRBV12-4 to TRBJ2-5; D is perhaps TRBD2 (7 bases). V lost 6 bases and J 5 bases, leaving 22 bases between the germline ends. The CDR3 has 16 amino acids. The CDR3 loop is CASSQTLGGLRETQYF. CDR3 bases: TGTGCCAGCAGCCAAACCCTCGGGGGGCTAAGGGAGACCCAGTACTTC.

This clonotype came up a few times. The rearrangement joins TRBV7-2 to TRBJ1-2; D perhaps matches TRBD1 (6 bases). Trimming cost V 6 bases and J 3 bases, with 14 bases left between them. Germline CDR1 SGHTA, CDR2 FQGNSA. CDR3 length: 14 amino acids. As DNA, the CDR3 is TGTGCCAGCAGTATCGGACAGTCCTACTATGGCTACACCTTC. Its translation: CASSIGQSYYGYTF.

The chain has TRBV7-9 and TRBJ2-2; D is perhaps TRBD2 (5 bases). The V and J ends lost 3 bases and 0 bases respectively, with 11 bases between them. Per the germline V gene, CDR1 is SEHNR and CDR2 is FQNEAQ (reference sequence). This CDR3 spans 16 amino acids. In nucleotides, the CDR3 is TGTGCCAGCAGCTTTACGGGAAGAGCGAACACCGGGGAGCTGTTTTTT. This translates into CASSFTGRANTGELFF.

This clonotype has just a few counts. J is TRBJ2-2 and V is TRBV7-2; no firm D call. CDR1 and CDR2 (germline): SGHTA, FQGNSA. The CDR3 covers 15 residues. V gave up 1 base and J gave up 4 bases, with 10 bases separating them. CDR3 nucleotides: TGTGCCAGCAGCTTAGTGTTGGTATTCACCGGGGAGCTGTTTTTT. It specifies CASSLVLVFTGELFF.

In this sample, this clonotype turned up a few times. This chain joins TRBV11-2 and TRBJ1-2; possibly TRBD1 for D (5 bases). The ends were cut back, 5 bases at V and 1 base at J, with 11 bases in the middle. This CDR3 is 14 amino acids long. Germline loops: CDR1 SGHAT, CDR2 FQNNGV. The DNA of the CDR3 is TGTGCCAGCAGCAGGCAGGGCCTTAACTATGGCTACACCTTC. Translated: CASSRQGLNYGYTF.

The V gene is TRBV15, the J gene TRBJ2-7, with D uncertain. Germline V gene sequence: CDR1 LNHNV, CDR2 YYDKDF (reference sequence). With 0 bases removed from V and 5 bases from J, the gap between germline ends came to 11 bases. The CDR3 spans 14 residues. DNA for the CDR3: TGTGCCACCAGCAGAGATTTAGGTCCAAACGAGCAGTACTTC. This gives the protein CATSRDLGPNEQYF.

This clonotype appeared a few times. This rearrangement joins TRBV10-1 to TRBJ2-3, with D possibly TRBD2 on 5 matching bases. CDR1 and CDR2 (germline): WNHNN, SYGVQD (reference sequence). The CDR3 loop spans 13 amino acids. V lost 4 bases and J lost 5, with 10 bases in between. CDR3 amino acids: CASSVSLGDTQYF. CDR3 bases: TGCGCCAGCAGTGTTTCACTAGGAGATACGCAGTATTTT.